The 20 T cell receptor beta chains in this list originate from one sample, sequenced in a study of T cell repertoires in cytomegalovirus infection. No antigen is known for these receptors. TCRdb processed the reads anew with MiXCR; each CDR3 protein has one entry. The sample holds some 800,000 distinct CDR3 sequences, about 27% seen once. The sequences come from cultured CD8+ T cells from PBMCs, collected from culture after CMV antigen stimulation. These receptors came from a human donor in good health (CMV status not recorded). Some clones in this sample may be carry-over from other donors' samples.

The chain joins TRBV11-3 to TRBJ2-7, with 8 bases lining up with TRBD1. J lost 0 bases, V lost 1 base, and 5 bases had no gene match. The CDR3 has 16 residues. The germline V gene has CDR1 SGHNT and CDR2 YENEEA. This CDR3 is CASSLGDRGLSYEQYV. DNA for the CDR3: TGTGCCAGCAGCTTAGGCGACAGGGGACTCTCCTACGAGCAGTACGTC.

The chain links TRBV27 to TRBJ1-1; 8 positions match TRBD1. With V trimmed by 7 bases and J by 1 base, 5 bases remained unmatched. Germline loops: CDR1 MNHEY, CDR2 SMNVEV (reference sequence). The CDR3 runs to 14 residues. CDR3 region: CASNQGAGNTEAFF. The CDR3 bases are TGTGCCAGCAACCAGGGGGCGGGGAACACTGAAGCTTTCTTT.

In this sample, this clonotype turned up a few times. The rearrangement joins TRBV11-2 to TRBJ2-1; no clear D. Germline assignment: CDR1 SGHAT and CDR2 FQNNGV. V lost 3 bases to trimming and J lost 0 bases, with 9 bases between them. CDR3 length: 15 amino acids. CDR3 sequence reads: CASSFTVTSYNEQFF. Here the CDR3 DNA reads TGTGCCAGCAGCTTTACAGTGACCTCCTACAATGAGCAGTTCTTC.

This clonotype was seen more than once but under ten times. The rearrangement joins TRBV6-1 to TRBJ2-7; perhaps TRBD1 as D (5 bases). Germline V lookup: CDR1 MNHNS, CDR2 SASEGT. The CDR3 is made up of 13 amino acids. Trimming removed 4 bases from V and 4 bases from J, with 11 bases in between. CDR3 sequence (DNA): TGTGCCAGCAGTGTCCCACAGGCGTACGAGCAGTACTTC. Translated, it gives CASSVPQAYEQYF.

The chain combines TRBV2 with TRBJ2-7; 7 positions match TRBD1. This CDR3 is built from 14 residues. The germline V gene encodes CDR1 SNHLY and CDR2 FYNNEI. J was trimmed by 2 bases and V by 1 base; bases with no gene match: 2. The CDR3 nucleotides read TGTGCCAGCAGTGAAGGACAGGGCACCTACGAGCAGTACTTC. Its translation is CASSEGQGTYEQYF.

The chain employs TRBV6-1 and TRBJ2-2; 7 nucleotides match TRBD2. The CDR3 runs 15 residues. The junction had 10 bases not matched to a gene; V was cut back by 6 bases and J by 6 bases. Germline CDR1 reads MNHNS; CDR2 reads SASEGT. The CDR3 sequence: CASRARDYGSGELFF. CDR3 coding DNA: TGTGCCAGCAGGGCCCGGGACTACGGGTCCGGGGAGCTGTTTTTT.

This sequence joins TRBV3-1 and TRBJ2-1; D is perhaps TRBD2 (6 bases). There are 14 residues in the CDR3. The V and J ends lost 1 base and 7 bases respectively, with 11 bases between them. Germline V gene lookup returns CDR1 LGHDT and CDR2 YNNKEL (reference sequence). The CDR3 DNA reads TGTGCCAGCAGCCAAGGACTAGTAGTAAATGAGCAGTTCTTC. Translated: CASSQGLVVNEQFF.

The chain carries TRBV19 and TRBJ2-2, with 9 bases that match TRBD2. This CDR3 contains 15 residues. CDR1 is LNHDA and CDR2 is SQIVND in the germline V gene (reference sequence). J lost 13 bases, V lost 2 bases, and 11 bases had no gene match. Written as DNA, the CDR3 is TGTGCCAGTAGTATATCTCGCGGGGGGGCCGCGGTGCTGTTTTTT. This translates into CASSISRGGAAVLFF.

This chain uses TRBV7-6 with TRBJ1-3; 7 bases map to TRBD1. CDR1 is SGHVS, CDR2 FNYEAQ, per germline. The CDR3 length is 18 residues. V dropped 5 bases and J dropped 2; count of bases not matched to a gene: 15. The CDR3 sequence is CASSPLRAGGAAGNTIYF. In DNA, the CDR3 is TGTGCCAGCAGCCCGCTTAGGGCAGGGGGGGCTGCTGGAAACACCATATATTTT. Full variable domain (remainder filled in from reference TRBV7-6 and TRBJ1-3): GAGVSQSPRYKVTKRGQDVALRCDPISGHVSLYWYRQALGQGPEFLTYFNYEAQQDKSGLPNDRFSAERPEGSISTLTIQRTEQRDSAMYRCASSPLRAGGAAGNTIYFGEGSWLTVV.

This clonotype was picked up a small number of times. V is TRBV7-8 and J is TRBJ1-4; TRBD1 is a possible D gene (6 bases). V was trimmed by 1 base and J by 8 bases, leaving 14 bases between them. Looked up from germline, CDR1 is SGHVS and CDR2 is FQNEAQ. This CDR3 spans 15 amino acids. This chain's CDR3 is CASSLGDTSWEKLFF. Written as DNA, the CDR3 is TGTGCCAGCAGCTTAGGGGACACCTCCTGGGAAAAACTGTTTTTT.

This clonotype has more than one count but fewer than ten. The chain recombines TRBV4-3 with TRBJ1-1; D call uncertain. The CDR3 loop spans 16 amino acids. Trimming pared 0 bases from V and 3 bases from J, leaving 14 bases between. Germline V gene lookup returns CDR1 LGHNA and CDR2 YSLEER. CDR3 in DNA: TGCGCCAGCAGCCAAGATCTGTACGGGGTCGACACTGAAGCTTTCTTT. This encodes CASSQDLYGVDTEAFF.

To note about this clonotype: The junction and the germline gene differ at one end; a read error may be behind it. The rearrangement links TRBV6-6 to TRBJ1-1; a weak D match, TRBD1 (6 bases). Looked up from germline, CDR1 is MNHNY and CDR2 is SVGAGI (reference sequence). CDR3 length equals 14 residues. This chain's CDR3 is CASSNGQLNTEALF. The CDR3 coding sequence is TGTGCCAGCAGCAACGGACAGCTTAACACTGAAGCTCTCTTT.

This clonotype was seen a handful of times. The chain links TRBV27 to TRBJ1-6; 7 bases line up with TRBD1. CDR3 length: 14 residues. The V segment lost 5 bases and the J segment 11 bases; nucleotides outside the gene matches: 9. The germline CDR1 and CDR2 sequences are MNHEY and SMNVEV (reference sequence). CDR3 protein: CASSRQGAGAPLHF. CDR3 in DNA: TGTGCCAGCAGTCGACAGGGTGCAGGGGCACCCCTCCACTTT.

The V call is TRBV6-6, the J call TRBJ2-2; 9 bases are a match to TRBD1. With 0 bases clipped from V and 6 bases from J, the junction kept 5 bases outside the gene matches. In germline, CDR1 is MNHNY, CDR2 SVGAGI (reference sequence). This CDR3 has 16 amino acids. CDR3 coding DNA: TGTGCCAGCAGTTACTCGGGACAGGGTTTATCCGGGGAGCTGTTTTTT. Translation: CASSYSGQGLSGELFF.

In this sample, this clonotype turned up many times. The genes are TRBV7-9 and TRBJ2-4, with a weak D call TRBD2 (5 bases). Germline CDR1 and CDR2: SEHNR and FQNEAQ (reference sequence). V was trimmed by 4 bases and J by 9 bases, leaving 16 bases between them. This CDR3 is 14 amino acids long. As DNA, the CDR3 is TGTGCCAGCAGCTCTCTTTCGGGGTCTGGCATTCAGTACTTC. It specifies CASSSLSGSGIQYF.

The chain carries TRBV10-1 and TRBJ1-5; TRBD1 might be the D (6 bases). Germline lookup yields CDR1 WNHNN and CDR2 SYGVQD (reference sequence). The CDR3 has 14 amino acids. V was clipped by 4 bases and J by 6 bases, with 13 bases between them. The CDR3 sequence: CASSAGAIGQPQHF. CDR3 sequence (DNA): TGCGCCAGCAGTGCGGGGGCAATCGGTCAGCCCCAGCATTTT.

This chain joins TRBV4-1 and TRBJ2-7, with unresolved D. The CDR3 has 14 residues. Germline V gene lookup returns CDR1 MGHRA and CDR2 YSYEKL. V lost 1 base and J lost 4, with 11 bases in between. The CDR3 region has the DNA TGCGCCAGCAGCCAAGGATACAGCGTGTACGAGCAGTACTTC. As protein: CASSQGYSVYEQYF.

This clonotype was counted only a few times. The V call is TRBV29-1, the J call TRBJ2-7; D not resolved. CDR3 size: 11 residues. V was clipped by 7 bases and J by 4 bases, with 11 bases between them. The germline CDR1 and CDR2 sequences are SQVTM and ANQGSEA. CDR3 in DNA: TGCAGCGCCGGAACAGTATACGAGCAGTACTTC. This gives the protein CSAGTVYEQYF.

This clonotype was detected many times. CDR3: CASSDPLGLYEQYV. In nucleotides, the CDR3 is TGTGCCAGCAGTGACCCCCTTGGCCTCTACGAGCAGTACGTC. J is TRBJ2-7 and V is TRBV6-2 or TRBV6-3, with D unresolved. V was trimmed by 5 bases and J by 3 bases, leaving 14 bases between them. This CDR3 spans 14 amino acids. Germline V gives CDR1 MNHEY, CDR2 SVGEGT.

The chain employs TRBV10-3 and TRBJ2-7; D remains unclear. The V end was cut by 2 bases, the J end by 7 bases, with 18 bases between. Germline CDR1 reads ENHRY; CDR2 reads SYGVKD. The CDR3 consists of 15 residues. In nucleotides, the CDR3 is TGTGCCATCAGTGAGCCATCCCTTGGGAACTTTGAGCAGTACTTC. It encodes CAISEPSLGNFEQYF.